This T cell receptor beta chain was sequenced for a study of regulatory T cells in long-lasting Graves disease. The time point was: newly diagnosed GD, antithyroid drugs for less than 3 months. Extracted PBMC RNA gave rise to the TCR library. At least ten counts were recorded for this clonotype. Its antigen is unidentified. Study-wide results and limits: Among persistent patients, a larger number of public clonotypes were shared (around 2,700) than among newly diagnosed patients (about 950).

Combining iRepertoire HTBI primers with Arm-PCR of CDR3 regions, the authors built TCR beta libraries. TCRdb called the multiplex PCR reads again in MiXCR, with one record for every CDR3 protein. The table lists a few hundred thousand distinct CDR3 sequences, roughly 18% of them singletons. The ends lost 5 bases at V and 3 bases at J; junction bases unmatched: 7. CDR1 and CDR2 (germline): SEHNR, FQNEAQ (reference sequence). The CDR3 length is 14 residues. The same data also went into a second study, on T cells in Graves' hyperthyroidism and ophthalmopathy. According to that study: Most thyroid clonotypes expanded above 0.001 were also detected in blood.

The source is a woman between 25 and 40 years old with Graves disease. Sample: peripheral blood mononuclear cells (PBMCs), taken at new diagnosis, from a patient treated with antithyroid drugs. The chain links TRBV7-9 to TRBJ2-7, with 7 bases matching TRBD1. CDR3 protein: CASSLGQRDYEQYF. The CDR3 nucleotides are TGTGCCAGCAGCCTGGGACAGCGCGACTACGAGCAGTACTTC.